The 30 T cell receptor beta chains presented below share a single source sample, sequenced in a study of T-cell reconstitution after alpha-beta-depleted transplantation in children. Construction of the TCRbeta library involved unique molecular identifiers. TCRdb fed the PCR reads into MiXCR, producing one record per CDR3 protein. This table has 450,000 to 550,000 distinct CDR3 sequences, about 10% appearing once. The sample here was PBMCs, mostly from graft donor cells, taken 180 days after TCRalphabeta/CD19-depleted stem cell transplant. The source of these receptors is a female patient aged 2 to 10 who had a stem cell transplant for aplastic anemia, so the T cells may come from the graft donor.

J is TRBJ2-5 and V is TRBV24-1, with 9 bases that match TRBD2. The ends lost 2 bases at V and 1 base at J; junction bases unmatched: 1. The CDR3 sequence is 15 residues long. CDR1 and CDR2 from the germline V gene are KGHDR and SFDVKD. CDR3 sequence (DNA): TGTGCCACCAGTGATTCGACTAGCGGCCAAGAGACCCAGTACTTC. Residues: CATSDSTSGQETQYF.

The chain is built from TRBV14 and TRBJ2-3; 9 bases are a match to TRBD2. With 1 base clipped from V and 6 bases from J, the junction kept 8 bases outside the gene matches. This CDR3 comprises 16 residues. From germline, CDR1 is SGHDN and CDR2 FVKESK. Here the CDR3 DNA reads TGTGCCAGCAGCCAAGGGCATCTAGCGGGATATGATACGCAGTATTTT. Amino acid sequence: CASSQGHLAGYDTQYF.

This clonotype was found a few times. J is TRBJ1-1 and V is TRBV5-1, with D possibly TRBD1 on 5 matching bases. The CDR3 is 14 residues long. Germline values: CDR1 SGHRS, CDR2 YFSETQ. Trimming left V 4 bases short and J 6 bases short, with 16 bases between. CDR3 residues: CASSTGTVFSEAFF. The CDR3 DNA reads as TGCGCCAGCAGCACCGGGACCGTTTTTTCTGAAGCTTTCTTT.

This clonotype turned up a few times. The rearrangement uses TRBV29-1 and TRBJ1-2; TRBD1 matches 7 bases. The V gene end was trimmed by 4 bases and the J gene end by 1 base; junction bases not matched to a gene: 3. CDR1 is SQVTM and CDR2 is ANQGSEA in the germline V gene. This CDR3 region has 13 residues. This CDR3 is CSVGTGDNYGYTF. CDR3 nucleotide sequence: TGCAGCGTTGGAACAGGGGATAACTATGGCTACACCTTC.

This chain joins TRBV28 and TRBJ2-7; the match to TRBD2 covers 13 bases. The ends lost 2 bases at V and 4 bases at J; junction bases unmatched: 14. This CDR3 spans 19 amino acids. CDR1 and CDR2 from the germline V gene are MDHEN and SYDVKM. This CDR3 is CASSLQGLAGTSSLYEQYF. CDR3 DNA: TGTGCCAGCAGTTTACAGGGACTAGCGGGAACATCTTCCCTATACGAGCAGTACTTC.

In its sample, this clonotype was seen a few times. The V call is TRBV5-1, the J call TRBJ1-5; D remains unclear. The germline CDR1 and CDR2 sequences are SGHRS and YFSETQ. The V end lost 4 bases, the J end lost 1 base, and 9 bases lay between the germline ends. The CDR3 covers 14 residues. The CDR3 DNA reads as TGCGCCAGCAGCCACGACCCGAGCAATCAGCCCCAGCATTTT. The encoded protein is CASSHDPSNQPQHF.

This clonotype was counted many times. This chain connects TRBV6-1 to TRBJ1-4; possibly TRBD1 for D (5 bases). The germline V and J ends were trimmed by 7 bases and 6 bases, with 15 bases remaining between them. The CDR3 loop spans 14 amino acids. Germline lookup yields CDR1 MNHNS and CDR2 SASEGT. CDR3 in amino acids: CASTRPGRDEKLFF. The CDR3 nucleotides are TGTGCCAGCACCCGGCCAGGGCGGGATGAAAAACTGTTTTTT.

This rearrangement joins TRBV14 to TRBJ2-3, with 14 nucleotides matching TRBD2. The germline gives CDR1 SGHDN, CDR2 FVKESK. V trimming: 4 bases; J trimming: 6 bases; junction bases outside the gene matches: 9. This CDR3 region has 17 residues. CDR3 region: CASSRLMTSGRGDTQYF. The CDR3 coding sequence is TGTGCCAGCAGCCGACTAATGACTAGCGGGAGGGGTGATACGCAGTATTTT. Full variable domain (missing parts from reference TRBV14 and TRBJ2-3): EAGVTQFPSHSVIEKGQTVTLRCDPISGHDNLYWYRRVMGKEIKFLLHFVKESKQDESGMPNNRFLAERTGGTYSTLKVQPAELEDSGVYFCASSRLMTSGRGDTQYFGPGTRLTVL.

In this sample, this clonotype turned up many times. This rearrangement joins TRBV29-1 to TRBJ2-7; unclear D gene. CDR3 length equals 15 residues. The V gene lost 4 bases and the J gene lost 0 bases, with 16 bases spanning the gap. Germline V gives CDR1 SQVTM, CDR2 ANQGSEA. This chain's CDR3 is CSVGSWRTVSYEQYF. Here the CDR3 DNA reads TGCAGCGTTGGGTCTTGGAGAACCGTCTCCTACGAGCAGTACTTC.

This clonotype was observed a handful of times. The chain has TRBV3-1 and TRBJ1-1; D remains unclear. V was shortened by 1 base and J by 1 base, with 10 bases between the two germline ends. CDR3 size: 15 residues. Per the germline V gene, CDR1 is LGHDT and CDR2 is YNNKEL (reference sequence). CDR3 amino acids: CASSQGPTANTEAFF. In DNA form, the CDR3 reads TGTGCCAGCAGCCAAGGGCCCACAGCGAACACTGAAGCTTTCTTT.

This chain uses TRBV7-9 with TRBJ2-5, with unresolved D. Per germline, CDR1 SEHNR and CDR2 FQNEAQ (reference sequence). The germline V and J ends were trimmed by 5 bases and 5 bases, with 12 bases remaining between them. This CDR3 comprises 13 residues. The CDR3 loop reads CASSARSVETQYF. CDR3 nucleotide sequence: TGTGCCAGCAGCGCCCGGAGTGTGGAGACCCAGTACTTC.

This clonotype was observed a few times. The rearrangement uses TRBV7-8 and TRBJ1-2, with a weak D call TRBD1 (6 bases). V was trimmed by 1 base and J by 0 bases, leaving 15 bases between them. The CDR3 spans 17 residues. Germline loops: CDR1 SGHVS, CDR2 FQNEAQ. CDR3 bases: TGTGCCAGCAGCTTAGGAGGGCAGGGGCCCGCTAACTATGGCTACACCTTC. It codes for CASSLGGQGPANYGYTF.

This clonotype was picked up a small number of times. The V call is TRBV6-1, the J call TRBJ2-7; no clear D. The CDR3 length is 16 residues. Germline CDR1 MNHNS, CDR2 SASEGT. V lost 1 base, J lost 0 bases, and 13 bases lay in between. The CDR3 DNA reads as TGTGCCAGCAGTGAAGGGTGGACCCGGGTCTCCTACGAGCAGTACTTC. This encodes CASSEGWTRVSYEQYF.

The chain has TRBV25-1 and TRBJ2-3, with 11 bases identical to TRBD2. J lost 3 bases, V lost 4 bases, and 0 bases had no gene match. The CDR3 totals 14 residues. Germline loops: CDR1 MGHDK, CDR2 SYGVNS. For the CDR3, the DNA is TGTGCCAGCAGTGTAGCGGGAGGGACAGATACGCAGTATTTT. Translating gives CASSVAGGTDTQYF. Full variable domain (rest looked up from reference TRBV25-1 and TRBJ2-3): EADIYQTPRYLVIGTGKKITLECSQTMGHDKMYWYQQDPGMELHLIHYSYGVNSTEKGDLSSESTVSRIRTEHFPLTLESARPSHTSQYLCASSVAGGTDTQYFGPGTRLTVL.

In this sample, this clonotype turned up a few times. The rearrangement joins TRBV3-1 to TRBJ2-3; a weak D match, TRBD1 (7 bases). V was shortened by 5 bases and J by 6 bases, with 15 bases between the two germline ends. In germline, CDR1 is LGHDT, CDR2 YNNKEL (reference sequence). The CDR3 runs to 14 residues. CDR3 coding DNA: TGTGCCAGCAGCTACCAACAGGGGAGGGATACGCAGTATTTT. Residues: CASSYQQGRDTQYF.

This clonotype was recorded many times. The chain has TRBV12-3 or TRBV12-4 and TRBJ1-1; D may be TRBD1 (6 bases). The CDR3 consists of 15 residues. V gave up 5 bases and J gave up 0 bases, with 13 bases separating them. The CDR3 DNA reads TGTGCCAGCAGTATGGACAGATACATGAACACTGAAGCTTTCTTT. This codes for CASSMDRYMNTEAFF.

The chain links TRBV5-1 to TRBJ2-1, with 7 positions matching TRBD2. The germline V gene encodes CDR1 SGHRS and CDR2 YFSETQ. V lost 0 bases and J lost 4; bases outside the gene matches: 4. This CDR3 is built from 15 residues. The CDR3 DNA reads TGCGCCAGCAGCTTGGACCTAGCGGATTACAATGAGCAGTTCTTC. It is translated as CASSLDLADYNEQFF.

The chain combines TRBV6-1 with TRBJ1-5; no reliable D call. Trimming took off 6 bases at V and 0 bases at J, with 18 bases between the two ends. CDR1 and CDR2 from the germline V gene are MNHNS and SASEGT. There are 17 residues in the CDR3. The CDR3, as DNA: TGTGCCAGCAGCCCCTCCGATTCTCCGTATAGCAATCAGCCCCAGCATTTT. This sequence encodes CASSPSDSPYSNQPQHF.

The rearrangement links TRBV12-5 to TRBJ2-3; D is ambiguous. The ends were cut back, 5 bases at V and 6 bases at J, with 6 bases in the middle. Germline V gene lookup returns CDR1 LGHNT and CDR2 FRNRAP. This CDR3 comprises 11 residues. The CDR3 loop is CASGGRDTQYF. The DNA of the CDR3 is TGTGCTAGTGGTGGAAGGGATACGCAGTATTTT. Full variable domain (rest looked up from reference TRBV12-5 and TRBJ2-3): DARVTQTPRHKVTEMGQEVTMRCQPILGHNTVFWYRQTMMQGLELLAYFRNRAPLDDSGMPKDRFSAEMPDATLATLKIQPSEPRDSAVYFCASGGRDTQYFGPGTRLTVL.

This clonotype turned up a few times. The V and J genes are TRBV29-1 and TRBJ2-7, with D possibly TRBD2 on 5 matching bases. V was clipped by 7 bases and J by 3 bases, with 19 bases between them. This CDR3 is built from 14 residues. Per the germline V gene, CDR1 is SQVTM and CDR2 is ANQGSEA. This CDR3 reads CSATDGLRGYEQYF. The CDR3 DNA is TGCAGCGCTACCGACGGTCTTCGGGGCTACGAGCAGTACTTC.

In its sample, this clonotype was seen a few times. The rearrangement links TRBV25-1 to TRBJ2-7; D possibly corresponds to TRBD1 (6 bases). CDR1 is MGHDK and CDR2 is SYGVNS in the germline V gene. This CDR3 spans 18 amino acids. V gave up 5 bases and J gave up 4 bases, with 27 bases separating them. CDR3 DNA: TGTGCCAGCAGTCCCCAGGACCTTCCCTCAAGGGGGTGGTACGAGCAGTACGTC. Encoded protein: CASSPQDLPSRGWYEQYV.

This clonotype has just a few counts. As DNA, the CDR3 is TGTGCCAGCTCACCTTTACCGGGACAGGGGAACACAGATACGCAGTATTTT. Translation gives CASSPLPGQGNTDTQYF. The chain combines TRBV18 with TRBJ2-3; 10 positions match TRBD1. The CDR3 extends over 17 amino acids. The trim removed 3 bases at V and 2 bases at J, leaving 8 bases unmatched. Germline V gene sequence: CDR1 KGHSH, CDR2 LQKENI.

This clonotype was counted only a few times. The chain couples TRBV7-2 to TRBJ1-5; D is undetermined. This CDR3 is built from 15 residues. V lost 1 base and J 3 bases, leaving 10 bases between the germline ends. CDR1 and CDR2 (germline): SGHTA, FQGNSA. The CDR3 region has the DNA TGTGCCAGCAGCTTAGACGTTGTTAACAATCAGCCCCAGCATTTT. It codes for CASSLDVVNNQPQHF.

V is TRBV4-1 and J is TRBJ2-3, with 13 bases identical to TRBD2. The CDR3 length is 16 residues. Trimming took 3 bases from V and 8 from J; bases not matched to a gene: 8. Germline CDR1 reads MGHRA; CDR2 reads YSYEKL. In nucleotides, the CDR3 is TGCGCCAGCAGCCAGGTGGGACTAGCGGGAACCCCTACGCAGTATTTT. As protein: CASSQVGLAGTPTQYF.

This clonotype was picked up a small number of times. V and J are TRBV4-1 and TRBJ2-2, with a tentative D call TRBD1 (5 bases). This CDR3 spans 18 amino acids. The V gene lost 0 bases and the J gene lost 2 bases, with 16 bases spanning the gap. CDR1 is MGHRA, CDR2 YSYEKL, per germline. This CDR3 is CASSQDRGLSANTGELFF. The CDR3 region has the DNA TGCGCCAGCAGCCAAGATAGGGGATTGAGCGCAAACACCGGGGAGCTGTTTTTT.

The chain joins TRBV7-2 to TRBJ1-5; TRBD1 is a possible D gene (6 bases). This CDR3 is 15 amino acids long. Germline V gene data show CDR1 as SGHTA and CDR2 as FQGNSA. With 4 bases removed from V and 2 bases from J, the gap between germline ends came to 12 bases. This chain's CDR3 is CASSWDTRRNQPQHF. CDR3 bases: TGTGCCAGCAGCTGGGACACTCGACGCAATCAGCCCCAGCATTTT.

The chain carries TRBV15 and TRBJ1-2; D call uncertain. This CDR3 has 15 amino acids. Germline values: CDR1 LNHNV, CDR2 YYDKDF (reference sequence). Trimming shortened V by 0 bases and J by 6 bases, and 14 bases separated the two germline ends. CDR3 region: CATSRDGRLRDGYTF. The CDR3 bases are TGTGCCACCAGCAGAGATGGCAGGCTAAGGGATGGCTACACCTTC.

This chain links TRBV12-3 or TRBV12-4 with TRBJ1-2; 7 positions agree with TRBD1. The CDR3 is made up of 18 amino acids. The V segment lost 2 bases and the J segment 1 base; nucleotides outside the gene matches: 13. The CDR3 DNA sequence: TGTGCCAGCAGTTTACCGTCAATTCGGACAGGACTTAACTATGGCTACACCTTC. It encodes CASSLPSIRTGLNYGYTF.

The CDR3 reads CASSLGYRESRTEAFF. The CDR3 DNA follows: TGCGCCAGCAGCTTGGGGTACAGGGAGTCGAGGACTGAAGCTTTCTTT. The V gene is TRBV5-1, the J gene TRBJ1-1, with TRBD1 as a possible D gene (6 bases). The V end lost 0 bases, the J end lost 5 bases, and 17 bases lay between the germline ends. Per the germline V gene, CDR1 is SGHRS and CDR2 is YFSETQ. This CDR3 comprises 16 residues.

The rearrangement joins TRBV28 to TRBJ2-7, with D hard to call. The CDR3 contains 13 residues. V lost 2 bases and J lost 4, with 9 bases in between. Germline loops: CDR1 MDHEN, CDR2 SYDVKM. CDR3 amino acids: CASSLKVEYEQYF. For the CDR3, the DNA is TGTGCCAGCAGTTTAAAGGTCGAGTACGAGCAGTACTTC.